The rows below give T cell receptor beta chains drawn from one sample of a study of blood T cell repertoires in COVID-19. Profiled with immunoSEQ multiplex PCR; TCRdb holds only in-frame clones, not every one. The sample includes over 90,000 clones, around 90% seen only once; the top ten take approximately 3.6%. Sequencing was done on a sample of peripheral blood. Receptor source: an older woman with acute or convalescent COVID-19. Each CDR3 is given with its conserved first and last residue.

v_call,j_call,cdr3_length,cdr3_aa
TRBV30,TRBJ2-5,11,CAWSVRETQYF
TRBV29-1,TRBJ2-1,13,CSHGEGNYNEQFF
TRBV7-9,TRBJ1-1,14,CASSDRQGATEAFF
TRBV15,TRBJ2-7,15,CATSRLAGLSYEQYF
TRBV19,TRBJ1-6,16,CATRPFSGQNNSPLHF
TRBV6-5,TRBJ1-2,15,CASSYPTGFDYGYTF
TRBV5-1,TRBJ1-1,11,CASIQTGEAFF
TRBV27,TRBJ2-3,13,CASSPSGLASIYF
TRBV5-1,TRBJ2-5,14,CASSLTGKVETQYF
TRBV4-2,TRBJ2-1,15,CASSQVGSGSNEQFF
TRBV5-6,TRBJ2-3,16,CASSWGLMVPQDTQYF
TRBV5-6,TRBJ2-3,18,CASSSIPGGFANTDTQYF
TRBV10-2,TRBJ1-6,20,CASSESAGTANHRDLGPLHF
TRBV19,TRBJ1-4,16,CASSTGQGIANEKLFF
TRBV28,TRBJ1-2,13,CATLGGGRYGYTF
TRBV6-9,TRBJ1-5,12,CGTGQGNQPQHF
TRBV6-1,TRBJ2-3,14,CASSEFQQSDTQYF
TRBV7-2,TRBJ1-1,15,CASSLEGQGADEAFF
TRBV6-1,TRBJ2-1,16,CASSVEAGSSYNEQFF
TRBV5-1,TRBJ1-1,16,CASRRGPGQGPTEAFF